Each of the 14 T cell receptor beta chains below was sequenced from the same sample in a study of T cell responses to AZD1222 COVID-19 vaccine. Assay used: immunoSEQ multiplex PCR; TCRdb lists only in-frame clones, some missing. Of 95,000 to 100,000 clones in the sample, about 89% were seen once. The input for sequencing was peripheral blood, taken 28 days after the second AZD1222 dose. These receptors originate from an adult who received the AZD1222 COVID-19 vaccine.

This clone was detected once. The V call is TRBV28, the J call TRBJ2-5, with D possibly matching TRBD1 (6 bases). This CDR3 is 14 amino acids long. Trimming removed 4 bases from V and 4 bases from J, with 13 bases in between. The germline gives CDR1 MDHEN, CDR2 SYDVKM. CDR3 sequence reads: CASSYTRGRETQYF. In nucleotides, the CDR3 is TGTGCCAGCAGTTATACCAGGGGACGAGAGACCCAGTACTTC.

CDR3 coding DNA: TGTGCCAGCAGTATCGGGACAGGCCGCACAGATACGCAGTATTTT. Its translation is CASSIGTGRTDTQYF. The chain uses TRBV28 and TRBJ2-3, with 8 bases aligning to TRBD1. Germline V lookup: CDR1 MDHEN, CDR2 SYDVKM. The CDR3 has 15 residues. V dropped 5 bases and J dropped 1; count of bases not matched to a gene: 5.

The V gene is TRBV24-1, the J gene TRBJ1-2; 9 bases agree with TRBD1. This CDR3 contains 13 residues. Unmatched junction bases numbered 4, after V lost 9 bases and J lost 3 bases. Germline CDR1 is KGHDR and CDR2 is SFDVKD. As DNA, the CDR3 is TGTGCCACCTCGGGACAGGGTTACTATGGCTACACCTTC. Its translation is CATSGQGYYGYTF.

The rearrangement links TRBV3-1 (or the pseudogene TRBV3-2) to TRBJ2-1, with D hard to call. V was pared by 4 bases and J by 7 bases, with 8 bases between. The CDR3 is 12 residues long. Germline values: CDR1 LGHDT, CDR2 YNNKEL (reference sequence). CDR3 sequence reads: CASSPRANEQFF. The DNA for the CDR3 is TGTGCCAGCAGCCCAAGGGCTAATGAGCAGTTCTTC.

This clone was seen only once. The V gene is TRBV29-1, the J gene TRBJ1-5; no clear D. The CDR3 has 12 residues. Per the germline V gene, CDR1 is SQVTM and CDR2 is ANQGSEA. Trimming pared 4 bases from V and 2 bases from J, leaving 6 bases between. CDR3 protein: CSVGWGNQPQHF. The DNA of the CDR3 is TGCAGCGTTGGCTGGGGCAATCAGCCCCAGCATTTT.

The V and J genes are TRBV5-4 and TRBJ2-2, with D perhaps matching TRBD2 (5 bases). This CDR3 spans 15 amino acids. V lost 4 bases, J lost 0 bases, and 10 bases lay in between. The germline V gene encodes CDR1 SGHNT and CDR2 YYREEE (reference sequence). The CDR3 DNA is TGTGCCAGCAGCCCCGCGGGCGCGAACACCGGGGAGCTGTTTTTT. Its translation: CASSPAGANTGELFF.

This clone appeared once. This chain uses TRBV3-1 (or the pseudogene TRBV3-2) with TRBJ2-3; D not resolved. The CDR3 runs 13 residues. Germline CDR1 LGHDT, CDR2 YNNKEL (reference sequence). V was pared by 4 bases and J by 1 base, with 6 bases between. The CDR3 DNA reads TGTGCCAGCAGCCCCCCGGGCACAGATACGCAGTATTTT. Its translation is CASSPPGTDTQYF.

The chain links TRBV3-1 (or the pseudogene TRBV3-2) to TRBJ2-7; D might be TRBD1 (5 bases). Per the germline V gene, CDR1 is LGHDT and CDR2 is YNNKEL (reference sequence). The CDR3 has 13 amino acids. The V and J ends lost 3 bases and 7 bases respectively, with 13 bases between them. The CDR3 coding sequence is TGTGCCAGCAGCCAGGACAACCCCTTGGAGCAGTACTTC. It yields the protein CASSQDNPLEQYF.

Of note for this clone: Distinct nucleotide sequences in the sample also encode this CDR3. The chain recombines TRBV7-9 with TRBJ1-5; D is uncertain. The germline V and J ends were trimmed by 5 bases and 0 bases, with 11 bases remaining between them. The V gene's germline CDR1 is SEHNR and CDR2 FQNEAQ (reference sequence). The CDR3 has 15 amino acids. CDR3 nucleotide sequence: TGTGCCAGCAGCCCCACGGGAAGTAGCAATCAGCCCCAGCATTTT. The encoded protein is CASSPTGSSNQPQHF. Full variable domain (rest looked up from reference TRBV7-9 and TRBJ1-5): DTGVSQNPRHKITKRGQNVTFRCDPISEHNRLYWYRQTLGQGPEFLTYFQNEAQLEKSRLLSDRFSAERPKGSFSTLEIQRTEQGDSAMYLCASSPTGSSNQPQHFGDGTRLSIL.

The chain joins TRBV2 to TRBJ1-1; weak D call: TRBD1 (5 bases). The CDR3 length is 13 residues. Germline CDR1 is SNHLY and CDR2 is FYNNEI. Trimming stripped 6 bases from V and 7 bases from J, with 15 bases between. This chain's CDR3 is CASRGDRQLEAFF. Here the CDR3 DNA reads TGTGCCAGCAGAGGGGATAGGCAGCTTGAAGCTTTCTTT.

V gene TRBV28 combines with J gene TRBJ2-1, with 8 bases matching TRBD1. Germline CDR1 and CDR2: MDHEN and SYDVKM. This CDR3 is built from 15 residues. J was trimmed by 4 bases and V by 4 bases; bases with no gene match: 6. The DNA of the CDR3 is TGTGCCAGCAGTTCCCGGGACAGGTTATACAATGAGCAGTTCTTC. Its protein product is CASSSRDRLYNEQFF.

This chain connects TRBV6-2 or TRBV6-3 to TRBJ2-2, with 12 bases aligning to TRBD2. The trim removed 5 bases at V and 1 base at J, leaving 11 bases unmatched. This CDR3 contains 19 residues. CDR1 is MNHEY and CDR2 is SVGEGT in the germline V gene. Here the CDR3 DNA reads TGTGCCAGCAGTCAACGTACTAGCGGGAGGCGTGGGAACACCGGGGAGCTGTTTTTT. Protein: CASSQRTSGRRGNTGELFF.

The genes are TRBV23-1 and TRBJ2-7, with D hard to call. TRBV23-1 falls under the ORF class, with uncertain function. There are 13 residues in the CDR3. The V end was cut by 4 bases, the J end by 7 bases, with 14 bases between. The CDR3 protein is CASSLRRAEEQYF. In DNA, the CDR3 is TGCGCCAGCAGTCTGCGTCGGGCGGAAGAGCAGTACTTC.

This clone was recorded once. The chain couples TRBV28 to TRBJ1-1, with 7 bases matching TRBD1. The CDR3 totals 13 residues. From germline, CDR1 is MDHEN and CDR2 SYDVKM. J lost 6 bases, V lost 4 bases, and 5 bases had no gene match. CDR3 coding DNA: TGTGCCAGCAGTTCGGGACAGTCCCCTGAAGCTTTCTTT. It codes for CASSSGQSPEAFF.